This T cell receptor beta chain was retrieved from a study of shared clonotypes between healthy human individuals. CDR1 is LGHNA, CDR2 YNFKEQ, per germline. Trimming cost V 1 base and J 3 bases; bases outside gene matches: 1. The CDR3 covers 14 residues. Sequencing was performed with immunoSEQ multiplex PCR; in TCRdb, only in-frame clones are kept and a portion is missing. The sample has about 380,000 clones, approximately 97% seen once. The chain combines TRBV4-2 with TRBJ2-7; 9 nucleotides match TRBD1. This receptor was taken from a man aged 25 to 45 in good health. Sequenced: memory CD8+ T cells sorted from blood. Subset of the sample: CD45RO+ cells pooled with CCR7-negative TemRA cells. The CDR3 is CASSQADRGYEQYF. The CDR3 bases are TGTGCCAGCAGCCAAGCGGACAGGGGCTACGAGCAGTACTTC.